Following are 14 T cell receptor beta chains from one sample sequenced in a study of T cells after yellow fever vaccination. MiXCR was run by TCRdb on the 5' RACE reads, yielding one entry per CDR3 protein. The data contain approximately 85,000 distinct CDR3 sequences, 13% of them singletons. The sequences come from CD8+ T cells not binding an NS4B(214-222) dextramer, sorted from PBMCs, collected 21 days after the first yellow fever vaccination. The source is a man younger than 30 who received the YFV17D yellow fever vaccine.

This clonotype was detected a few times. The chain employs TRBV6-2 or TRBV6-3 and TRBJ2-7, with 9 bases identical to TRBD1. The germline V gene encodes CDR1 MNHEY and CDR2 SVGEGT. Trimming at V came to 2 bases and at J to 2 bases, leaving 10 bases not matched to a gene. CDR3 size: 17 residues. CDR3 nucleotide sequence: TGTGCCAGCAGTTACCCGGGACAGGGATTTTCCACCTACGAGCAGTACTTC. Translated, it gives CASSYPGQGFSTYEQYF.

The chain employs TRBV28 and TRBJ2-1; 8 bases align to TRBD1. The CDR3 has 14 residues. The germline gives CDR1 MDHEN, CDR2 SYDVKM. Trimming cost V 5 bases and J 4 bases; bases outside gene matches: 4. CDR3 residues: CASSGGQVYNEQFF. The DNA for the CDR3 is TGTGCCAGCAGTGGGGGACAGGTGTACAATGAGCAGTTCTTC. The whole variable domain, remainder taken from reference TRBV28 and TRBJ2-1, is DVKVTQSSRYLVKRTGEKVFLECVQDMDHENMFWYRQDPGLGLRLIYFSYDVKMKEKGDIPEGYSVSREKKERFSLILESASTNQTSMYLCASSGGQVYNEQFFGPGTRLTVL.

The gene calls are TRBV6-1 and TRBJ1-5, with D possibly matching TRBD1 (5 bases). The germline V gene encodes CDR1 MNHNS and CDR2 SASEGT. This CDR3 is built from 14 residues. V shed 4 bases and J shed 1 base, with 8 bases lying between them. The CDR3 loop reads CASSAGMSNQPQHF. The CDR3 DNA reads TGTGCCAGCAGTGCAGGGATGAGCAATCAGCCCCAGCATTTT.

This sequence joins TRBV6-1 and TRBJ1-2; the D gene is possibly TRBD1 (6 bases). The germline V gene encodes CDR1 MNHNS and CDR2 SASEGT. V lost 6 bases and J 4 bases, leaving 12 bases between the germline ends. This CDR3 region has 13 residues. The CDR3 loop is CASRGARSYGYTF. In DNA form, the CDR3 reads TGTGCCAGCAGGGGGGCCCGGAGCTATGGCTACACCTTC.

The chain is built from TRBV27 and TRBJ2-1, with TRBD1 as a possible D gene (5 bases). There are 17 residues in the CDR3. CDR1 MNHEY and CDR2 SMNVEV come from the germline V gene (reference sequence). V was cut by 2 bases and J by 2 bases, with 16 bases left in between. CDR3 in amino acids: CASSLPPPGSAYNEQFF. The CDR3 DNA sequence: TGTGCCAGCAGTTTACCCCCTCCAGGGTCGGCCTACAATGAGCAGTTCTTC.

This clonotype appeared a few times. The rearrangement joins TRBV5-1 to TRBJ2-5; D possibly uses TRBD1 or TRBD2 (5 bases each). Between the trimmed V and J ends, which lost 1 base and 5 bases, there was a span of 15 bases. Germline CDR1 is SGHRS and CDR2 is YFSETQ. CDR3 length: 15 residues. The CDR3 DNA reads TGCGCCAGCAGCTTGCACCAAGGGGAGTGGGAGACCCAGTACTTC. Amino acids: CASSLHQGEWETQYF.

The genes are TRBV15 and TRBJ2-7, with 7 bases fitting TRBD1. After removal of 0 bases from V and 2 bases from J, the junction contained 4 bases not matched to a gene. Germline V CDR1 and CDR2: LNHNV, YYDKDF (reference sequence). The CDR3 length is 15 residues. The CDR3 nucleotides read TGTGCCACCAGCAGAGAACAGGGGATTCCCTACGAGCAGTACTTC. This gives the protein CATSREQGIPYEQYF.

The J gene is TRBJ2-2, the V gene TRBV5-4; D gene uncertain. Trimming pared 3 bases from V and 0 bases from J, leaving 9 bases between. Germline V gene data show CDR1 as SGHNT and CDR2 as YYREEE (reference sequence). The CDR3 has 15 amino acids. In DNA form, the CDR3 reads TGTGCCAGCAGCTCAATGGTACCGAACACCGGGGAGCTGTTTTTT. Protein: CASSSMVPNTGELFF.

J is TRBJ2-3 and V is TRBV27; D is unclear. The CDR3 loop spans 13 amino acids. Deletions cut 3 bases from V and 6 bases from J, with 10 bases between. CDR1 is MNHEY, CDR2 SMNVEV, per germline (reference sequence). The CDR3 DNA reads TGTGCCAGCAGTTTGTCTAGTAAGGATACGCAGTATTTT. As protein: CASSLSSKDTQYF.

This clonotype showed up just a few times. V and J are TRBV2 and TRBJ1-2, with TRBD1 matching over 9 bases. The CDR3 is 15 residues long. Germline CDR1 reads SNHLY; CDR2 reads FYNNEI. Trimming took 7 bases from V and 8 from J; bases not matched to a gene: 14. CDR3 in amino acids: CASTQRWDRVIGYTF. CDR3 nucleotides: TGTGCCAGCACCCAGAGATGGGACAGGGTTATAGGCTACACCTTC. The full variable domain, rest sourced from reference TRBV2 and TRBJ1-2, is EPEVTQTPSHQVTQMGQEVILRCVPISNHLYFYWYRQILGQKVEFLVSFYNNEISEKSEIFDDQFSVERPDGSNFTLKIRSTKLEDSAMYFCASTQRWDRVIGYTFGSGTRLTVV.

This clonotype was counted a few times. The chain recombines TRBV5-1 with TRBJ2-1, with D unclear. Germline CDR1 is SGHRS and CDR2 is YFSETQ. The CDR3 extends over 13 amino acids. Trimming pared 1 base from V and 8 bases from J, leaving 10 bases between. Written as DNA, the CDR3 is TGCGCCAGCAGCTTGAACCGAGGTTATGAGCAGTTCTTC. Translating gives CASSLNRGYEQFF. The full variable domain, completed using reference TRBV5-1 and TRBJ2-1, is KAGVTQTPRYLIKTRGQQVTLSCSPISGHRSVSWYQQTPGQGLQFLFEYFSETQRNKGNFPGRFSGRQFSNSRSEMNVSTLELGDSALYLCASSLNRGYEQFFGPGTRLTVL.

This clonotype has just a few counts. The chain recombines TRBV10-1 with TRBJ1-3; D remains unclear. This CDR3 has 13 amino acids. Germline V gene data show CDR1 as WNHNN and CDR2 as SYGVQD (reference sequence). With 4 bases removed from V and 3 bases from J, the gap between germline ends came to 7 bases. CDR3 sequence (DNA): TGCGCCAGCAGTGCGGACGGTGGAAACACCATATATTTT. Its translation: CASSADGGNTIYF.

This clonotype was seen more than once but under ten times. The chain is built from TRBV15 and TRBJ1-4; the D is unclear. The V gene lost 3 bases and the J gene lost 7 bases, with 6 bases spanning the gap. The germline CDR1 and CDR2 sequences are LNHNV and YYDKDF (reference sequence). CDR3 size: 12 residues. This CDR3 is CATSSISEKLFF. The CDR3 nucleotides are TGTGCCACCAGCAGTATAAGTGAAAAACTGTTTTTT.

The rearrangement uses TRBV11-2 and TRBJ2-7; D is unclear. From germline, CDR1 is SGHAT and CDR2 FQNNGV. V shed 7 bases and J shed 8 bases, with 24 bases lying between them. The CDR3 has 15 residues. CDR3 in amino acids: CASTPAAPGVTKQYF. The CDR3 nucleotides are TGTGCCAGCACCCCCGCGGCACCCGGAGTCACCAAGCAGTACTTC.